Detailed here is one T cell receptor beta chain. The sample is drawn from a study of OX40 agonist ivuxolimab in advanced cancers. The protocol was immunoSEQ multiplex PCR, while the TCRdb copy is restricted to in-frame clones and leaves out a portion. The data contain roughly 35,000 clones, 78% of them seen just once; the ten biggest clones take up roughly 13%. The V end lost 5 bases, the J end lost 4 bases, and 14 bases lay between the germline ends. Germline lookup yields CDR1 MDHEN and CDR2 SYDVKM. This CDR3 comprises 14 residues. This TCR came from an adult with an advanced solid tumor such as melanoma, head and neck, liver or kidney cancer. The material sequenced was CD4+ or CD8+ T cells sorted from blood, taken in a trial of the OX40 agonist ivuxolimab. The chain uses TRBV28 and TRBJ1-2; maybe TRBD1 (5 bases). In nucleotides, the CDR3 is TGTGCCAGCAGTCGGACATACAACTCCTATGGCTACACCTTC. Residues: CASSRTYNSYGYTF.